The clone carrying this TCR beta chain has more than one count but fewer than ten. What it recognizes is unknown. The J segment lost 4 bases and the V segment lost 6 bases, leaving 4 bases of the junction unmatched. CDR3 length: 15 amino acids. Germline V gene lookup returns CDR1 MDHEN and CDR2 SYDVKM. This sample is part of a study of T cells in Graves' hyperthyroidism and ophthalmopathy. Across the whole study: The initial diagnosis was the point when peripheral blood was collected, ahead of any treatment.

The TCR beta CDR3 regions underwent amplification using RNA transcripts as the source. The TCR CDR3 was amplified in a first-round RT-PCR using the HTBI primer set. TCRdb fed the multiplex PCR reads into MiXCR, producing one record per CDR3 protein. This table holds about 290,000 distinct CDR3 sequences, 13% found once. Study-level results: Blood also contained most expanded thyroid clonotypes above 0.001.

Isolation of PBMCs was performed on around 9.3 ml fresh peripheral blood. The rearrangement joins TRBV28 to TRBJ1-4; 11 nucleotides match TRBD1. The receptor comes from a woman between 25 and 40 years old with Graves' hyperthyroidism that later progressed to Graves' ophthalmopathy. The sequencing input was blood. The CDR3 is CASSDGTGGNEKLFF. CDR3 nucleotide sequence: TGTGCCAGCAGCGATGGGACAGGGGGTAATGAAAAACTGTTTTTT.